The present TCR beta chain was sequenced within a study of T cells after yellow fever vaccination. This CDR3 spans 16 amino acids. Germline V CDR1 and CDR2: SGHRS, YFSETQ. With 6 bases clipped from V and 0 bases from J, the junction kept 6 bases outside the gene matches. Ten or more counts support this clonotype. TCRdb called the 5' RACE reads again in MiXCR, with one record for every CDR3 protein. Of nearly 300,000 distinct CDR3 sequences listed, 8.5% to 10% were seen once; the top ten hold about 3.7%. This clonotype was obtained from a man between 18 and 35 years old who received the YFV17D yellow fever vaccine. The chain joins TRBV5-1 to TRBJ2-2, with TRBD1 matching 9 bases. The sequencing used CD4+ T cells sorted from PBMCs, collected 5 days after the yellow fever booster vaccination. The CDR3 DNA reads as TGCGCCAGCACCCCGGGACAGGGCGCGAACACCGGGGAGCTGTTTTTT. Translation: CASTPGQGANTGELFF.